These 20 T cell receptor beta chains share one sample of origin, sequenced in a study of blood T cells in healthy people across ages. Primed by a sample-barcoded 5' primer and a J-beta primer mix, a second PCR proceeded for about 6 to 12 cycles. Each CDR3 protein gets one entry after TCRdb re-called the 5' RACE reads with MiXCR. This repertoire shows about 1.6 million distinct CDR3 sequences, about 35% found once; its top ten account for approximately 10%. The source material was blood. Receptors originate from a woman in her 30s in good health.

The CDR3 nucleotides are TGTGCCAGCAGCCTCATGAGCGGGAGGGCCTACAATGAGCAGTTCTTC. It encodes CASSLMSGRAYNEQFF. The V call is TRBV5-4, the J call TRBJ2-1; 10 positions match TRBD2. The CDR3 sequence is 16 residues long. CDR1 and CDR2 from the germline V gene are SGHNT and YYREEE (reference sequence). Trimming at V came to 4 bases and at J to 2 bases, leaving 6 bases not matched to a gene.

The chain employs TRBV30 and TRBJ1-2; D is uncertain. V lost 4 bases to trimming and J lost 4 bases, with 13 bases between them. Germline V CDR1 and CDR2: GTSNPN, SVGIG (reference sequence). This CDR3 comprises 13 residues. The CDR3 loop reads CAWTEPGFYGYTF. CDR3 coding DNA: TGTGCCTGGACCGAGCCGGGCTTCTATGGCTACACCTTC.

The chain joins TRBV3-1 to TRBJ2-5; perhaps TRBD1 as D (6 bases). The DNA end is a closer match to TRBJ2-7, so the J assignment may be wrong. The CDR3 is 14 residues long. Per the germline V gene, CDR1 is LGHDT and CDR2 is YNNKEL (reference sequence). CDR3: CASSTRQETYEQYF. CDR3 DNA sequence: TGTGCCAGCAGCACCCGACAGGAGACATACGAGCAGTACTTC.

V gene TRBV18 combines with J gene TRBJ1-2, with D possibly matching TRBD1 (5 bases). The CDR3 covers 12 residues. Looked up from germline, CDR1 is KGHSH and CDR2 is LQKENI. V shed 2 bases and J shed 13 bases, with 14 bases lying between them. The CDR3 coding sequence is TGTGCCAGCTCACCAATTCTCGGGGGAGGCACCTTC. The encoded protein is CASSPILGGGTF.

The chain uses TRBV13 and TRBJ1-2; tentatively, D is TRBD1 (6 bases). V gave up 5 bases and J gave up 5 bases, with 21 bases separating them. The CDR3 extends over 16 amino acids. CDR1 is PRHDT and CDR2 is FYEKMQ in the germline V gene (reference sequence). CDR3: CASSPNRVSVRYGYTF. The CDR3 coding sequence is TGTGCCAGCAGCCCAAACAGGGTTTCGGTCCGGTATGGCTACACCTTC.

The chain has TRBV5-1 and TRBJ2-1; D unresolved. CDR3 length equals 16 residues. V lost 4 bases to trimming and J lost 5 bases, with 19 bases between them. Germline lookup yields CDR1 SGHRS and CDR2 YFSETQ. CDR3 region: CASSPIPGLINNEQFF. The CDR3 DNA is TGCGCCAGCAGCCCCATCCCAGGTCTAATTAACAATGAGCAGTTCTTC.

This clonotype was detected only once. The DNA of the CDR3 is TGTGCCAGCAGCGAAGGACAGGGGGTATATGGCTACACCTTC. It specifies CASSEGQGVYGYTF. The V and J genes are TRBV3-1 and TRBJ1-2; 10 nucleotides match TRBD1. In germline, CDR1 is LGHDT, CDR2 YNNKEL (reference sequence). V gave up 5 bases and J gave up 5 bases; unmatched junction bases: 5. This CDR3 comprises 14 residues.

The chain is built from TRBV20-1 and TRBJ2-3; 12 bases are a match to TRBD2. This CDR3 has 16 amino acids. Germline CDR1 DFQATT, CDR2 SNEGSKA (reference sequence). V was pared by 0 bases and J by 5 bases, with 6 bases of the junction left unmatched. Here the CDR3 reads CSARDSSGGAGDTQYF. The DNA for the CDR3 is TGCAGTGCTAGAGATTCTAGCGGGGGGGCAGGAGATACGCAGTATTTT.

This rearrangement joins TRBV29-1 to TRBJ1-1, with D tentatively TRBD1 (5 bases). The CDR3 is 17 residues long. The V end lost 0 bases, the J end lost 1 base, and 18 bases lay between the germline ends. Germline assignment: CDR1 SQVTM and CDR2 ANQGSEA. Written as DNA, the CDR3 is TGCAGCGTTGAAGATGGGACGGCTTACCTTGGGAACACTGAAGCTTTCTTT. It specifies CSVEDGTAYLGNTEAFF. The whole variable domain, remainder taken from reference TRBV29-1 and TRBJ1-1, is SAVISQKPSRDICQRGTSLTIQCQVDSQVTMMFWYRQQPGQSLTLIATANQGSEATYESGFVIDKFPISRPNLTFSTLTVSNMSPEDSSIYLCSVEDGTAYLGNTEAFFGQGTRLTVV.

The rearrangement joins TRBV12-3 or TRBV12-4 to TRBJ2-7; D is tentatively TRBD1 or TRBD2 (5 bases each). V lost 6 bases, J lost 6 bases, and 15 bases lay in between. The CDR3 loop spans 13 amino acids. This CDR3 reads CASSSGTDCEQYF. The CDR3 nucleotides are TGTGCCAGCAGCTCCGGGACCGACTGCGAGCAGTACTTC.

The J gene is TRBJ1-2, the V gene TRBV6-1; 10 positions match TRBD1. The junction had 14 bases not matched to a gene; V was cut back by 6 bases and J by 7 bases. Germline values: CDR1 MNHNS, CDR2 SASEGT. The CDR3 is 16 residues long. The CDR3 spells CASRTREGTGVSGYTF. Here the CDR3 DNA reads TGTGCCAGCAGGACCAGGGAGGGGACAGGGGTCTCTGGCTACACCTTC.

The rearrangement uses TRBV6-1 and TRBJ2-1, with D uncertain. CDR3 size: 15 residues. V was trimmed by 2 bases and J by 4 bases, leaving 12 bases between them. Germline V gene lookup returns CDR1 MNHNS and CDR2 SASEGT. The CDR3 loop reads CASSERAPPYNEQFF. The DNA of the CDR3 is TGTGCCAGCAGTGAAAGGGCGCCCCCATACAATGAGCAGTTCTTC.

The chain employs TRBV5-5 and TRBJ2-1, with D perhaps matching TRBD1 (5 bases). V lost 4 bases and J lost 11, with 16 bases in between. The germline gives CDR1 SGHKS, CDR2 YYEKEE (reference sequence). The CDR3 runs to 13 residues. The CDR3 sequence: CASSPDKTEKQFF. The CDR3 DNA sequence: TGTGCCAGCAGCCCGGACAAGACGGAGAAGCAGTTCTTC.

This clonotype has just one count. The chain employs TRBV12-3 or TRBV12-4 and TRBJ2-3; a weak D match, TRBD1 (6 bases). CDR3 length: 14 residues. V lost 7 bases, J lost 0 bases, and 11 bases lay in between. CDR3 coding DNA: TGTGCCAGCAATGGACAGACTAGCACAGATACGCAGTATTTT. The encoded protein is CASNGQTSTDTQYF.

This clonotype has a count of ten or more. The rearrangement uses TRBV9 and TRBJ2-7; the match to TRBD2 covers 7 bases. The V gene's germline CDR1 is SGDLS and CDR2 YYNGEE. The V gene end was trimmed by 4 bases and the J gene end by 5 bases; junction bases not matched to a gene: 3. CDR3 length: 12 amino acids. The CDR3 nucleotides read TGTGCCAGCAGCACCCGGGGGGACGAGCAGTACTTC. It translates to CASSTRGDEQYF.

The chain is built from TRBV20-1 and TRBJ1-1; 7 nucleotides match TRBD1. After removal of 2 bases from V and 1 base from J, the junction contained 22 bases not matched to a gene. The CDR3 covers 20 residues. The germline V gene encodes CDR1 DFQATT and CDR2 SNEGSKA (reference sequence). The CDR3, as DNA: TGCAGTGCTAGACCAGACATAGACGGAAGTCAGGGGGGATCGAACACTGAAGCTTTCTTT. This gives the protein CSARPDIDGSQGGSNTEAFF.

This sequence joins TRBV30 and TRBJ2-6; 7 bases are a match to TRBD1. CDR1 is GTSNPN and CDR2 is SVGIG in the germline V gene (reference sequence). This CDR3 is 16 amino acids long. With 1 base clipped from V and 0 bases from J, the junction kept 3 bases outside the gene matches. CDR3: CAWSATGDSGANVLTF. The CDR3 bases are TGTGCCTGGAGTGCAACAGGGGACTCTGGGGCCAACGTCCTGACTTTC.

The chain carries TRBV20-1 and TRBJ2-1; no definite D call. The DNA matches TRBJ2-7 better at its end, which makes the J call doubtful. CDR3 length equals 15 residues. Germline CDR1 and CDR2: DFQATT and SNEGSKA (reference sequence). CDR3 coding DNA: TGCAGTGCTAGAGATCAAAGGGTCTCCTACAATGAGCAGTACTTC. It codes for CSARDQRVSYNEQYF.

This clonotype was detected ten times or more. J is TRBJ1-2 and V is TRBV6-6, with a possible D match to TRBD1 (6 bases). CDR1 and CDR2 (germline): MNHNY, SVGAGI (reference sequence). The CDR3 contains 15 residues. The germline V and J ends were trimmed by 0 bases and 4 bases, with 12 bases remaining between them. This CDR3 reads CASSYSIRGTYGYTF. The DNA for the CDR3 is TGTGCCAGCAGTTACTCGATAAGGGGGACCTATGGCTACACCTTC.

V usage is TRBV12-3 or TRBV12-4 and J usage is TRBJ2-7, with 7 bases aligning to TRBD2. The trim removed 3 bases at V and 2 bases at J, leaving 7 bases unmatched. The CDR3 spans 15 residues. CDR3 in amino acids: CASSLWASGAYEQYF. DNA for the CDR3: TGTGCCAGCAGTTTGTGGGCTAGCGGAGCCTACGAGCAGTACTTC.